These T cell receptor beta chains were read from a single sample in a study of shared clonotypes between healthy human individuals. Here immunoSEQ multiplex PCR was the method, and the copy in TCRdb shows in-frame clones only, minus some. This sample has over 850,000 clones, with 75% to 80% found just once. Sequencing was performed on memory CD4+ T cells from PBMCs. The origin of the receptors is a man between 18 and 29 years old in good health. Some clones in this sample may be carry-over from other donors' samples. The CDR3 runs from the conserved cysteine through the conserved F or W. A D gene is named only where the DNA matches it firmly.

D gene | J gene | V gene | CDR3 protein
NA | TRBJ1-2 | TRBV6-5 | CASSRQNYGYTF
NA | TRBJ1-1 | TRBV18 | CASSPYREPYFEAFF
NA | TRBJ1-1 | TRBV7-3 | CASSLYGENTEAFF
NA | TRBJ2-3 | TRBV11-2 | CASSPRQLTDTQYF
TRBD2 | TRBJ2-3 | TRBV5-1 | CASSLGTSGGDTQYF
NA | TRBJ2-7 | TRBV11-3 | CASSLDWAGYEQYF
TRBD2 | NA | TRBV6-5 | CASSSASGPYEQYF
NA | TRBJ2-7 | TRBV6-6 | CASSSPGSEDEQYF
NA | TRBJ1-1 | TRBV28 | CASSLRTGTEAFF
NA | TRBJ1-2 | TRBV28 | CASSSSPNSYGYTF
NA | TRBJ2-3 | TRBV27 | CASSDSQGWDTQYF
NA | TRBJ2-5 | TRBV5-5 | CASSLVPGVRGETQYF
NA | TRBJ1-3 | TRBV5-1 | CASSLGAISGNTIYF
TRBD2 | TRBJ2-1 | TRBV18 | CASSELAGAVYEQFF
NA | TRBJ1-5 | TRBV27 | CASSANKGMGNQPQHF
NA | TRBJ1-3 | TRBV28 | CASSPPGNTIYF
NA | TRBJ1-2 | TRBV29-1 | CSVVPPGGGYTF
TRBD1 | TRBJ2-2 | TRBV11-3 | CASSPSLGQGNTGELFF
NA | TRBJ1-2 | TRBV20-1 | CSAYWTNGYTF
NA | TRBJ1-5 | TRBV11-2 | CASRTTGGASNQPQHF
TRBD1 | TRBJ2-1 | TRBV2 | CASRPTTGASYNEQFF
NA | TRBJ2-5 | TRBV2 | CASIQGQETQYF
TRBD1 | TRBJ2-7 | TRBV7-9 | CASSLADRSYEQYF
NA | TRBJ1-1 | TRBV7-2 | CASSLAVGRNTEAFF
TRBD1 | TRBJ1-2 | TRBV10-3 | CAISDRDRGGGYTF
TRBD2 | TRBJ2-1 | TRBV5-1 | CASSLGGGSSDEQFF
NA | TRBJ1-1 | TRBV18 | CASSPTVLIGHAFF
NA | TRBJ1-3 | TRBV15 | CATSRTVSGNTIYF
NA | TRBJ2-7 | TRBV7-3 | CASSPPGTSEQYF
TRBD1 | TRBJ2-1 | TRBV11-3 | CASSPAVGQGYNEQFF
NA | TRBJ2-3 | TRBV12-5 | CASGAGVGDTQYF
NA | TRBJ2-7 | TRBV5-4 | CASSREAYEQYF
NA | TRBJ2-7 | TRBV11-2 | CASSPESWTKQYF
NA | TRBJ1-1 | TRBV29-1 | CSVNGQTVTEAFF
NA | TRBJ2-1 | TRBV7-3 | CASSPLGAPYNEQFF
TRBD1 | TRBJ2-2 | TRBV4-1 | CASSQEGQGNTGELFF
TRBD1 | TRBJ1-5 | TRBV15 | CATSRDRGYQPQHF
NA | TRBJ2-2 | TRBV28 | CASSSSGYTGELFF
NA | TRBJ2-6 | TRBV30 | CAWSVGSSSGANVLTF
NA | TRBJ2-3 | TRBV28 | CASSSASGAQYF
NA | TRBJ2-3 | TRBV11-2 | CASSLVYGDTQYF
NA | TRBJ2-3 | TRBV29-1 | CSVKDGTDTQYF
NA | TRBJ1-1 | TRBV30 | CAWSVSHGWTEAFF
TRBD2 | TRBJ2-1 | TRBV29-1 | CSVEGKLAGLNEQFF
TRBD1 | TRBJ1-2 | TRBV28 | CASTQGGANYGYTF
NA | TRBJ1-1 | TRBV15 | CATSGGGVEAFF
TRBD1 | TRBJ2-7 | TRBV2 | CASSEWGQGSEQYF
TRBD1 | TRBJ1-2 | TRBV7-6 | CASSPGGQGLSGYTF
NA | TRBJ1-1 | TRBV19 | CASTPRRQTDTEAFF
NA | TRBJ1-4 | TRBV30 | CAWSVGWEKLFF
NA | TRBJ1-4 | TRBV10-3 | CAISEPINEKLFF
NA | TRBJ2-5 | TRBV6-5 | CASSYQGRSETQYF
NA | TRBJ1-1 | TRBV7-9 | CASSLQGNTEAFF
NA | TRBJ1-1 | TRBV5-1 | CASSYGLGTEAFF
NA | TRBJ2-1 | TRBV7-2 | CASSLEGLRNNEQFF
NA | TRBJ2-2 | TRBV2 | CASKRTLSGELFF
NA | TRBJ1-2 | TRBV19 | CASSIDPNSVLDGYTF
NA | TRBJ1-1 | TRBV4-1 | CASSQVGKGPRNTEAFF
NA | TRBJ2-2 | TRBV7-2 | CASSLPTVNTGELFF
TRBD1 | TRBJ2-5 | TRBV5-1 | CASSEGAYTETQYF